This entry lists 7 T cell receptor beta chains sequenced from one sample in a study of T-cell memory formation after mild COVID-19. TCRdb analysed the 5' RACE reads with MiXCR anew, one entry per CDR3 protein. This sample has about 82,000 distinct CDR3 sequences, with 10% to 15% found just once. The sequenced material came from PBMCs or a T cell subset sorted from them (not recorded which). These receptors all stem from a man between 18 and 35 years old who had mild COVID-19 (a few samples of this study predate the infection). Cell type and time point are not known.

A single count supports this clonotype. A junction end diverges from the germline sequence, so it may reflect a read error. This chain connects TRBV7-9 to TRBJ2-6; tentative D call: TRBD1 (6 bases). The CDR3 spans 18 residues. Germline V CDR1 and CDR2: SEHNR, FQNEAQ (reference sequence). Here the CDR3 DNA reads TGTGCCCGCAGCACCCCCCAGGAGAGGGGGAGTGGGGCCAACGTCCTGACTTTC. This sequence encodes CARSTPQERGSGANVLTF.

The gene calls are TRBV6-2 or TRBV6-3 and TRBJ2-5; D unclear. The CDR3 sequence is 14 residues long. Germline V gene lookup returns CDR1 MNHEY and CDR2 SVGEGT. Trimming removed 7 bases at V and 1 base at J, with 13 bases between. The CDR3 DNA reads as TGTGCCAGCAACAAACAACTCCGCCAAGAGACCCAGTACTTC. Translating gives CASNKQLRQETQYF.

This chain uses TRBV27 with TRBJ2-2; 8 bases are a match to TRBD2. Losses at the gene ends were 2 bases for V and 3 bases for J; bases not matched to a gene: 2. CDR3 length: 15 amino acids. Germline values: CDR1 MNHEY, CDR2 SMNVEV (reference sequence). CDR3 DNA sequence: TGTGCCAGCAGTTTAGCGGGGGGCTACACCGGGGAGCTGTTTTTT. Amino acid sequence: CASSLAGGYTGELFF.

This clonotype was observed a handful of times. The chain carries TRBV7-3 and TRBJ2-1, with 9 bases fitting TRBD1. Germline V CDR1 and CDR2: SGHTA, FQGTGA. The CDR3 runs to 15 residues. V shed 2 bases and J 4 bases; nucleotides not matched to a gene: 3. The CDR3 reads CASSLGDRVYNEQFF. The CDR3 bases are TGTGCCAGCAGCTTAGGGGACAGGGTTTACAATGAGCAGTTCTTC.

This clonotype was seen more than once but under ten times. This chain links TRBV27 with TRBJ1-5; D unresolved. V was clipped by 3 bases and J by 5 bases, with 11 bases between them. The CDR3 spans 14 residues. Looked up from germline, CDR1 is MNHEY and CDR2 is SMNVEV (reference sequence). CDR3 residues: CASSLAAFDQPQHF. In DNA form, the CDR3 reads TGTGCCAGCAGTTTGGCGGCGTTCGATCAGCCCCAGCATTTT.

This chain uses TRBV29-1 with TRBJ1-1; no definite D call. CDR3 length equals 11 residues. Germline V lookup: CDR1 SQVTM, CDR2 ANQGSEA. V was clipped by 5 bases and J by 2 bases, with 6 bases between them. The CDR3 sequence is CSVTPNTEAFF. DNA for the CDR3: TGCAGCGTTACGCCCAACACTGAAGCTTTCTTT. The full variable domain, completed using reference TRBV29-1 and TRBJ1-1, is SAVISQKPSRDICQRGTSLTIQCQVDSQVTMMFWYRQQPGQSLTLIATANQGSEATYESGFVIDKFPISRPNLTFSTLTVSNMSPEDSSIYLCSVTPNTEAFFGQGTRLTVV.

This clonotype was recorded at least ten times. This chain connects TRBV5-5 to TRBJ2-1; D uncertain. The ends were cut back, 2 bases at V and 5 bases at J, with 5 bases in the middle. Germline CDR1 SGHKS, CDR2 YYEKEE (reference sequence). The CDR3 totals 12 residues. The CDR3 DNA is TGTGCCAGCAGCTTCCGGGACAATGAGCAGTTCTTC. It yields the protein CASSFRDNEQFF. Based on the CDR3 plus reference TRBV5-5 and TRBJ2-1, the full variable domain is DAGVTQSPTHLIKTRGQQVTLRCSPISGHKSVSWYQQVLGQGPQFIFQYYEKEERGRGNFPDRFSARQFPNYSSELNVNALLLGDSALYLCASSFRDNEQFFGPGTRLTVL.